A single sample is the source of the 31 T cell receptor beta chains below, sequenced in a study of brain metastases from non-small cell lung cancer. TCRdb's table, derived via immunoSEQ multiplex PCR, lists solely in-frame clones and lacks some. The data contain about 4,100 clones, roughly nine tenths of them singletons. Sample: primary lung tumor tissue. Receptors originate from a donor at least 40 years old with non-small cell lung cancer.

This chain links TRBV6-5 with TRBJ2-6, with D unresolved. Germline CDR1 reads MNHEY; CDR2 reads SVGAGI. V shed 5 bases and J shed 0 bases, with 8 bases lying between them. The CDR3 is made up of 15 amino acids. CDR3 coding DNA: TGTGCCAGCAGTCCCCCCTACTCTGGGGCCAACGTCCTGACTTTC. It encodes CASSPPYSGANVLTF.

The CDR3, as DNA: TGTGCCATCAGTCCACTAGCATCCTCAGATACGCAGTATTTT. Translating gives CAISPLASSDTQYF. The V gene is TRBV10-3, the J gene TRBJ2-3; D is perhaps TRBD2 (6 bases). Germline CDR1 ENHRY, CDR2 SYGVKD. Trimming pared 5 bases from V and 4 bases from J, leaving 13 bases between. The CDR3 spans 14 residues.

The chain is built from TRBV3-1 (or the pseudogene TRBV3-2) and TRBJ2-7; TRBD2 matches at 9 bases. The CDR3 has 15 residues. The ends lost 3 bases at V and 6 bases at J; junction bases unmatched: 9. The germline V gene has CDR1 LGHDT and CDR2 YNNKEL (reference sequence). As DNA, the CDR3 is TGTGCCAGCAGCCACCAGGGGACTAGCCACCGCGAGCAGTACTTC. Amino acids: CASSHQGTSHREQYF.

This chain links TRBV19 with TRBJ1-2; D may be TRBD1 (6 bases). There are 14 residues in the CDR3. V shed 4 bases and J shed 3 bases, with 12 bases lying between them. In germline, CDR1 is LNHDA, CDR2 SQIVND (reference sequence). The CDR3 bases are TGTGCCAGTAGTAATGGGGGGGGCCACTATGGCTACACCTTC. This sequence encodes CASSNGGGHYGYTF.

The rearrangement uses TRBV29-1 and TRBJ2-7; D is unresolved. V lost 6 bases, J lost 0 bases, and 12 bases lay in between. Looked up from germline, CDR1 is SQVTM and CDR2 is ANQGSEA. The CDR3 totals 13 residues. The chain's CDR3 is CSVRRGLSYEQYF. In nucleotides, the CDR3 is TGCAGCGTCCGACGTGGCCTCTCCTACGAGCAGTACTTC.

The V gene is TRBV7-9, the J gene TRBJ2-5; 8 bases fit TRBD1. The CDR3 runs to 16 residues. The ends lost 5 bases at V and 3 bases at J; junction bases unmatched: 11. The V gene's germline CDR1 is SEHNR and CDR2 FQNEAQ (reference sequence). CDR3 coding DNA: TGTGCCAGCAGCCCCATAGGACAGGGACGAGAAGAGACCCAGTACTTC. Translation gives CASSPIGQGREETQYF.

CDR3 amino acids: CASSYSRSSYNEQFF. The CDR3 DNA follows: TGTGCCAGCAGTTACTCGAGATCTTCTTACAATGAGCAGTTCTTC. The chain combines TRBV6-5 with TRBJ2-1; no firm D call. Trimming stripped 0 bases from V and 4 bases from J, with 10 bases between. Per the germline V gene, CDR1 is MNHEY and CDR2 is SVGAGI. The CDR3 covers 15 residues.

The chain links TRBV18 to TRBJ2-7, with 9 bases matching TRBD2. Germline-derived CDR1 and CDR2 are KGHSH and LQKENI. The CDR3 loop spans 14 amino acids. V lost 6 bases, J lost 4 bases, and 7 bases stayed unmatched. The DNA of the CDR3 is TGTGCCAGCTCCTTTGGCCTAGCGGGGTACGAGCAGTACTTC. Protein: CASSFGLAGYEQYF.

The genes are TRBV6-5 and TRBJ1-3; maybe TRBD1 (6 bases). Trimming stripped 5 bases from V and 7 bases from J, with 15 bases between. The CDR3 consists of 14 residues. CDR1 and CDR2 from the germline V gene are MNHEY and SVGAGI. In nucleotides, the CDR3 is TGTGCCAGCAGTCCTACAGGGATAGGCAACACCATATATTTT. Translation: CASSPTGIGNTIYF.

V usage is TRBV15 and J usage is TRBJ2-7; no reliable D call. V was clipped by 0 bases and J by 3 bases, with 6 bases between them. Germline CDR1 reads LNHNV; CDR2 reads YYDKDF (reference sequence). The CDR3 spans 13 residues. The CDR3 reads CATSRDRFYEQYF. The CDR3 bases are TGTGCCACCAGCAGAGATCGGTTCTACGAGCAGTACTTC.

The rearrangement links TRBV30 to TRBJ2-7, with D hard to call. CDR3 length: 12 amino acids. Germline V gene lookup returns CDR1 GTSNPN and CDR2 SVGIG (reference sequence). Trimming stripped 2 bases from V and 2 bases from J, with 7 bases between. The CDR3 loop is CAWSIKAYEQYF. The CDR3 coding sequence is TGTGCCTGGAGTATAAAGGCCTACGAGCAGTACTTC.

This chain uses TRBV6-2 or TRBV6-3 with TRBJ1-1; D remains ambiguous. With 4 bases removed from V and 7 bases from J, the gap between germline ends came to 13 bases. This CDR3 contains 13 residues. Per the germline V gene, CDR1 is MNHEY and CDR2 is SVGEGT. In DNA, the CDR3 is TGTGCCAGCAGTTGGTCGGGAGTTGGTGAAGCTTTCTTT. It is translated as CASSWSGVGEAFF.

The rearrangement joins TRBV5-1 to TRBJ2-5, with 11 nucleotides matching TRBD2. Germline trimming cut 4 bases from V and 5 bases from J; bases unmatched to any gene: 7. This CDR3 has 15 amino acids. Germline lookup yields CDR1 SGHRS and CDR2 YFSETQ. The CDR3 bases are TGCGCCAGCAGCATTACTAGCGGGGGAGGCGAGACCCAGTACTTC. This codes for CASSITSGGGETQYF.

The chain has TRBV28 and TRBJ1-2; TRBD1 is a possible D gene (5 bases). Trimming took off 8 bases at V and 8 bases at J, with 12 bases between the two ends. This CDR3 has 11 residues. The germline CDR1 and CDR2 sequences are MDHEN and SYDVKM. CDR3 in amino acids: CASSQGAGYTF. The DNA for the CDR3 is TGTGCCAGCTCACAAGGGGCCGGCTACACCTTC.

The V gene is TRBV15, the J gene TRBJ1-4; D perhaps matches TRBD1 (5 bases). Germline lookup yields CDR1 LNHNV and CDR2 YYDKDF (reference sequence). The CDR3 has 16 residues. The V end lost 0 bases, the J end lost 6 bases, and 14 bases lay between the germline ends. The CDR3 region is CATSRDGTGGHEKLFF. In DNA form, the CDR3 reads TGTGCCACCAGCAGAGATGGTACAGGTGGTCATGAAAAACTGTTTTTT.

About this clone itself: Other nucleotide sequences from this sample produce the same CDR3. The chain joins TRBV5-4 to TRBJ1-1; D remains unclear. Germline CDR1 SGHNT, CDR2 YYREEE (reference sequence). Trimming stripped 0 bases from V and 0 bases from J, with 9 bases between. The CDR3 has 15 residues. The CDR3 DNA is TGTGCCAGCAGCTTGGTTGGAAACATGAACACTGAAGCTTTCTTT. Amino acid sequence: CASSLVGNMNTEAFF.

This clone appeared once. A much larger clonotype is one base distant, so this may be a read error. The rearrangement joins TRBV6-2 or TRBV6-3 to TRBJ2-2; 7 bases fit TRBD2. This CDR3 spans 17 amino acids. CDR1 and CDR2 (germline): MNHEY, SVGEGT. J was trimmed by 6 bases and V by 0 bases; bases with no gene match: 10. CDR3 bases: TGTGCCAGCAGTTACTCCGGACTAACGGGGGGAGCCGGGGAGCTGTTTTTT. Translating gives CASSYSGLTGGAGELFF.

This clone was recorded once. The chain recombines TRBV9 with TRBJ2-1; 9 nucleotides match TRBD1. The junction had 9 bases not matched to a gene; V was cut back by 0 bases and J by 8 bases. CDR1 is SGDLS and CDR2 is YYNGEE in the germline V gene. This CDR3 has 16 amino acids. Here the CDR3 reads CASSVGGGTGSHEQFF. The CDR3 nucleotides are TGTGCCAGCAGCGTAGGAGGGGGGACAGGGTCCCATGAGCAGTTCTTC.

On this clone itself: At one boundary the junction diverges from the germline segment, which might be a read error. The chain has TRBV3-1 (or the pseudogene TRBV3-2) and TRBJ2-2, with 8 bases aligning to TRBD2. The CDR3 runs 17 residues. Germline V gives CDR1 LGHDT, CDR2 YNNKEL (reference sequence). The CDR3 sequence: CASNQDPLAERTGELFF. Written as DNA, the CDR3 is TGTGCCAGCAACCAAGATCCACTAGCGGAGAGAACCGGGGAGCTGTTTTTT.

This clone appeared a single time. This chain connects TRBV6-5 to TRBJ1-1; 11 positions agree with TRBD1. The CDR3 contains 13 residues. J was trimmed by 5 bases and V by 7 bases; bases with no gene match: 3. The V gene's germline CDR1 is MNHEY and CDR2 SVGAGI. In nucleotides, the CDR3 is TGTGCCAGCATAGGACAGGGGGCAACTGAAGCTTTCTTT. Amino acids: CASIGQGATEAFF.

The CDR3 DNA follows: TGTGCCAGCACCTCTGGACTAGCGGGGGGAGCTCGGGATGAGCAGTTCTTC. Residues: CASTSGLAGGARDEQFF. The chain combines TRBV9 with TRBJ2-1; TRBD2 matches at 14 bases. Trimming at V came to 6 bases and at J to 8 bases, leaving 13 bases not matched to a gene. The CDR3 consists of 17 residues. From germline, CDR1 is SGDLS and CDR2 YYNGEE.

V and J are TRBV7-2 and TRBJ2-7; tentatively, D is TRBD1 or TRBD2 (5 bases each). V lost 0 bases, J lost 2 bases, and 8 bases lay in between. This CDR3 contains 14 residues. The V gene's germline CDR1 is SGHTA and CDR2 FQGNSA. The DNA for the CDR3 is TGTGCCAGCAGCTTAGCGGGGGAAACCTACGAGCAGTACTTC. Translation gives CASSLAGETYEQYF.

V usage is TRBV30 and J usage is TRBJ2-1; 9 nucleotides align to TRBD1. This CDR3 is 14 amino acids long. Germline V gives CDR1 GTSNPN, CDR2 SVGIG (reference sequence). The V segment lost 0 bases and the J segment 7 bases; nucleotides outside the gene matches: 4. The CDR3 here is CAWSVLGTGNEQFF. The CDR3 nucleotides read TGTGCCTGGAGTGTACTCGGGACAGGGAATGAGCAGTTCTTC.

This clone was found a few times. This chain connects TRBV6-5 to TRBJ1-2; TRBD1 matches at 7 bases. Trimming at V came to 5 bases and at J to 3 bases, leaving 9 bases not matched to a gene. Germline CDR1 is MNHEY and CDR2 is SVGAGI. The CDR3 totals 15 residues. CDR3 amino acids: CASSQTGQGYYGYTF. In nucleotides, the CDR3 is TGTGCCAGCAGTCAGACAGGGCAGGGATACTATGGCTACACCTTC.

The chain combines TRBV7-3 with TRBJ1-5, with 7 bases aligning to TRBD1. V shed 7 bases and J 3 bases; nucleotides not matched to a gene: 3. The length of the CDR3 is 13 residues. CDR1 and CDR2 from the germline V gene are SGHTA and FQGTGA. CDR3 nucleotide sequence: TGTGCCAGCACCACAGGGGCCAATCAGCCCCAGCATTTT. Protein sequence: CASTTGANQPQHF. Filled out from reference TRBV7-3 and TRBJ1-5, the complete variable domain reads GAGVSQTPSNKVTEKGKYVELRCDPISGHTALYWYRQSLGQGPEFLIYFQGTGAADDSGLPNDRFFAVRPEGSVSTLKIQRTERGDSAVYLCASTTGANQPQHFGDGTRLSIL.

The chain combines TRBV2 with TRBJ2-2, with a possible D match to TRBD1 (6 bases). Per the germline V gene, CDR1 is SNHLY and CDR2 is FYNNEI. This CDR3 is 14 amino acids long. Trimming removed 3 bases at V and 6 bases at J, with 11 bases between. In DNA form, the CDR3 reads TGTGCCAGCAGTGACAGGGGTGCGGCCGGGGAGCTGTTTTTT. Its protein product is CASSDRGAAGELFF.

The V gene is TRBV29-1, the J gene TRBJ2-3; 9 positions agree with TRBD1. The CDR3 loop spans 13 amino acids. The germline V gene encodes CDR1 SQVTM and CDR2 ANQGSEA. Germline trimming cut 7 bases from V and 7 bases from J; bases unmatched to any gene: 9. In nucleotides, the CDR3 is TGCAGCGCGCGTTGGACAGGGGCAAATACGCAGTATTTT. Protein sequence: CSARWTGANTQYF.

The chain has TRBV6-1 and TRBJ2-3, with unresolved D. This CDR3 comprises 12 residues. The germline gives CDR1 MNHNS, CDR2 SASEGT. V shed 2 bases and J shed 6 bases, with 6 bases lying between them. CDR3 in amino acids: CASSELGDTQYF. The CDR3 nucleotides are TGTGCCAGCAGTGAACTCGGGGATACGCAGTATTTT.

The genes are TRBV24-1 and TRBJ2-3; D may be TRBD2 (7 bases). V lost 8 bases and J 6 bases, leaving 17 bases between the germline ends. The germline V gene has CDR1 KGHDR and CDR2 SFDVKD. There are 14 residues in the CDR3. CDR3 protein: CATKPGGPLDTQYF. The CDR3 DNA is TGTGCCACCAAGCCCGGGGGGCCCCTTGATACGCAGTATTTT.

This clone occurred once. V and J are TRBV3-1 (or the pseudogene TRBV3-2) and TRBJ1-4, with a possible D match to TRBD1 (6 bases). The CDR3 has 13 residues. The germline V and J ends were trimmed by 0 bases and 8 bases, with 7 bases remaining between them. Looked up from germline, CDR1 is LGHDT and CDR2 is YNNKEL (reference sequence). CDR3 sequence reads: CASSQEGGEKLFF. The CDR3 DNA follows: TGTGCCAGCAGCCAAGAAGGGGGAGAAAAACTGTTTTTT.

This clone was counted once. A junction end diverges from the germline sequence, so it may reflect a read error. V usage is TRBV6-4 and J usage is TRBJ2-3, with TRBD2 identical over 8 bases. There are 14 residues in the CDR3. The germline V gene has CDR1 MRHNA and CDR2 SNTAGT. CDR3 DNA sequence: TGTGTCAGCAGTGCCAGCGGGGGCGGGGATACGCAGTATTTT. It codes for CVSSASGGGDTQYF.